The text below deals with one T cell receptor (beta chain). In its sample, this clone was seen once. Its antigen is not yet known. No base-level quality is on record; no much larger clone is a single base apart. The CDR3, from cysteine to phenylalanine, totals 17 residues. Of all the DNA, just the CDR3 is kept, 51 bases in frame from base 1. V trim: 2 bases; J trim: 6 bases; unmatched bases: 14. Via the germline V gene, CDR1 is LGHNA and CDR2 YSLEER. This sample's time point label indicates: cells obtained before transplantation from donor or recipient. CD3+CD4+ and CD3+CD8+ populations were FACS-sorted from unstimulated pre-transplant donor and recipient cells taken from spleen or lymph nodes. This sample was included in a study of graft-versus-host responses after intestinal transplantation (dated by TCRdb to the early 2020s). In terms of the full investigation: The transplants that recipients received were multivisceral, liver-intestinal, or isolated intestinal. Every recipient was given anti-thymocyte globulin induction, then maintenance tacrolimus and steroids for around three years. After intestinal transplantation, graft-versus-host and host-versus-graft alloreactive T cell clones were followed in the graft, circulation and bone marrow using bulk TCR-beta CDR3 sequencing. Alloreactive clones were identified by sequencing pre-transplant mixed lymphocyte reaction products and comparing these products with unstimulated pre-transplant donor and recipient T cells. A cohort of about two dozen intestinal transplant recipients, including one retransplant, was enrolled, and 3 patients lacking pretransplant specimens were excluded. Donor T cell macrochimerism was defined as a peak of at least 4% donor T cells among recipient peripheral blood mononuclear cells. Instead of going to the commercial service, samples from a few later patients were sequenced in-house on an Illumina MiSeq and processed with MiXCR.

Overall study outcomes, separate from this receptor: Early after transplant, peak levels of circulating GvH clones were associated with declines in HvG clones. GvH clones were detected in recipient bone marrow, and some appeared earlier in ileal mucosa or blood, consistent with an intestinal mucosal origin. The conclusions were limited by the relatively low number and heterogeneity of the intestinal transplant patients. In patients with donor T cell macrochimerism, the allografts had high GvH to HvG T cell clonal ratios.

Library method: the immunoSEQ multiplex PCR assay. In most patients, genomic DNA was isolated using the Qiagen DNeasy Blood and Tissue Kit and sent frozen to Adaptive Biotechnologies for TCR sequencing. For most patients, high-throughput TCR-beta CDR3 sequencing of genomic DNA was performed by Adaptive Biotechnologies. The paper's data handling went like this. Adaptive's ImmunoSEQ software was the source of the TCR sequencing data for roughly 19 patients, while a few other patients were processed with MiXCR and VDJtools. To correct CD4 versus CD8 sorting errors, sequences present in both subsets at a frequency ratio below 5:1 were removed. CDR3 nucleotide sequences shared between donor and recipient were removed because the origin of such sequences could not be assigned. At least 2-fold expansion over unstimulated cells and a minimum CFSE-low frequency of 0.002% (template counts) or 0.001% (read counts) were required for clones to be classified as alloreactive. Clones detected in sequenced pre-transplant spleen, lymph node, or MLR CFSE-low populations of the donor or recipient were defined as mappable. The cumulative frequency of alloreactive clones was calculated as a percentage of all sequences, weighted by copy number. Not all clones reach the TCRdb copy of this immuneACCESS table, which keeps in-frame sequences only. Checked studies attribute under half of the gap to unresolved V genes and leave the rest unexplained. The V and J calls and clone size come from that table; D and trimming were worked out from the DNA. This sample gives tens of thousands of clones in total; 94% of them show up just once. Together, the top ten hold around 0.38% of the sample.

This receptor was obtained from a human donor who was the organ donor for an intestinal transplant. Here the chain combines TRBV4-3 and TRBJ1-1, with 8 middle bases fitting TRBD1. The sample in question was unstimulated CD4+ T cells sorted from spleen or lymph node cells, obtained before transplant. The DNA is as follows: TGCGCCAGCAGCCAACATACCTACGGACAGGGACAGCCTGAAGCTTTCTTT. It specifies CASSQHTYGQGQPEAFF.